The sequence of this T cell receptor beta chain was determined in a study of blood T cells in healthy people across ages. Trimming left V 6 bases short and J 2 bases short, with 15 bases between. CDR3 length: 15 amino acids. CDR1 is SEHNR, CDR2 FQNEAQ, per germline (reference sequence). Ten or more counts support this clonotype. Its antigen is unknown. Study-wide results and caveats: PBMCs were not sorted, which prevented a conclusive comparison of naive versus antigen-experienced cells. As age increased, TCR beta diversity per million T cells fell in a roughly linear fashion.

Sample-barcoded 5' priming and a J-beta primer mix drove a second PCR of 7 to 11 cycles. Template switching added a 12-random-nucleotide identifier to every cDNA molecule. Each CDR3 protein is one row after TCRdb ran MiXCR on the 5' RACE reads. The data hold 650,000 to 800,000 distinct CDR3 sequences, with under 65% observed a single time. Drawn from each donor were about 9 milliliters of peripheral blood. Sequenced: blood. The sequence was obtained from a woman of 80 years or more in good health. The V call is TRBV7-9, the J call TRBJ2-3; possibly TRBD2 for D (5 bases). CDR3 region: CASSQLVPLTDTQYF. The CDR3 bases are TGTGCCAGCAGTCAACTAGTGCCCCTCACAGATACGCAGTATTTT.